This T cell receptor (beta chain) is drawn from a study of blood T cell repertoires in COVID-19. The V end lost 0 bases, the J end lost 4 bases, and 13 bases lay between the germline ends. Germline V lookup: CDR1 SGHRS, CDR2 YFSETQ. The CDR3 consists of 16 residues. The protocol was immunoSEQ multiplex PCR, while the TCRdb copy is restricted to in-frame clones and leaves out a portion. This sample has 150,000 to 200,000 clones; roughly 91% occur once, and the top ten carry roughly 2.3%. The source material was peripheral blood. The V gene is TRBV5-1, the J gene TRBJ1-4; possible D gene TRBD1, 5 bases. This TCR derives from a man aged 18 to 29 with acute or convalescent COVID-19. CDR3 in DNA: TGCGCCAGCAGCTTGGGTCATCAGGGCCTTAATGAAAAACTGTTTTTT. Translated, it gives CASSLGHQGLNEKLFF.